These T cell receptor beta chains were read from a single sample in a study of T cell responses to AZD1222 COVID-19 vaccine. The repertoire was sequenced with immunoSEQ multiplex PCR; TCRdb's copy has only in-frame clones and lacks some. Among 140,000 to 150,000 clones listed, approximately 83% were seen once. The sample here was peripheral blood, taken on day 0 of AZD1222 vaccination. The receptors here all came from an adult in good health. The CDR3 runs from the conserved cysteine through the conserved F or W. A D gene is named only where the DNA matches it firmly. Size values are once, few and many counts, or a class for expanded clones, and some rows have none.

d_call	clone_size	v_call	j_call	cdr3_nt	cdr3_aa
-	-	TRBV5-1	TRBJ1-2	TGCGCCAGCAGCTCGGATGGACAGACTAACTATGGCTACACCTTC	CASSSDGQTNYGYTF
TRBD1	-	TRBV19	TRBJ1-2	TGTGCCACCAACGACAGGGGGAGTAACTATGGCTACACCTTC	CATNDRGSNYGYTF
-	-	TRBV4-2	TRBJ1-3	TGTGCCAGCAGCAAGGGGGGAATTTCCTCTGGAAACACCATATATTTT	CASSKGGISSGNTIYF
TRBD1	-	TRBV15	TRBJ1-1	TGTGCCACCAGCAAAGACAGGGCCAGAGCTTTCTTT	CATSKDRARAFF
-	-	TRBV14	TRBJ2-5	TGTGCCAGCAGCCTGACCCTTTACGAGACCCAGTACTTC	CASSLTLYETQYF
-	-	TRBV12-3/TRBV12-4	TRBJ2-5	TGTGCCAGCACCCCAGGGGGGGAGACCCAGTACTTC	CASTPGGETQYF
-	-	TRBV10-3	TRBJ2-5	TGTGCCATCAGTGAGTCTTCGGGTAAGACGACCCAGTACTTC	CAISESSGKTTQYF
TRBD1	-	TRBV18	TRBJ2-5	TGTGCCAGCTCACCGAACAGGGGCGAAGAGACCCAGTACTTC	CASSPNRGEETQYF
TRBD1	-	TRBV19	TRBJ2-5	TGTGCCAGTAGTATGCCGACAGGGTATGGGGAGACCCAGTACTTC	CASSMPTGYGETQYF
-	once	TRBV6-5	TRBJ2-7	TGTGCCAGCAGTCATACAGGGTCCTCCTACGAGCAGTACTTC	CASSHTGSSYEQYF
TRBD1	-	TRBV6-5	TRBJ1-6	TGTGCCAGCAGTCCGGGACAGGGGTGGACACCCCTCCACTTT	CASSPGQGWTPLHF
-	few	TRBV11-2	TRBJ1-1	TGTGCCAGCAGCTTCTCGCCGGGGACGCTCATGAACACTGAAGCTTTCTTT	CASSFSPGTLMNTEAFF
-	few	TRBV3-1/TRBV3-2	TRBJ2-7	TGTGCCAGCAGCCAAGAGGGACGCTACGAGCAGTACTTC	CASSQEGRYEQYF
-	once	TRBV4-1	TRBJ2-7	TGCGCCAGCAGCCCTAGCGAATACAGCTCCTACGAGCAGTACTTC	CASSPSEYSSYEQYF
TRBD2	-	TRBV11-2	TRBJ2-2	TGTGCCAGCAGTCGGACTAGCGGGAGAGGAGCCGGGGAGCTGTTTTTT	CASSRTSGRGAGELFF
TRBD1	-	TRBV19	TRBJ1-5	TGTGCCAGTAGTGACAGGGGAAAGGGGCAGCCCCAGCATTTT	CASSDRGKGQPQHF
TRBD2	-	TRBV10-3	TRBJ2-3	TGTGCCATCAGTGAGGGGGGACTAGCCGGGGCAGATACGCAGTATTTT	CAISEGGLAGADTQYF
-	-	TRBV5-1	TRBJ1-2	TGCGCCAGCAGCGAGCCAATTGGGTACACCTTC	CASSEPIGYTF
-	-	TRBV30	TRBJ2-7	TGTGCCTGGTCTCACGGTTCCTACGAGCAGTACTTC	CAWSHGSYEQYF
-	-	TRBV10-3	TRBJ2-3	TGTGCCATCTGGGGGGGGCTAGCAGGCACAGATACGCAGTATTTT	CAIWGGLAGTDTQYF
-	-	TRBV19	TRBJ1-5	TGTGCCAGTAGTCCGGGCGCATCCACCCTGTGGGAGCCCCAGCATTTT	CASSPGASTLWEPQHF
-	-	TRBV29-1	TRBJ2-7	TGCAGTGTTGGAGAGTTGGACAGCTACGAGCAGTACTTC	CSVGELDSYEQYF
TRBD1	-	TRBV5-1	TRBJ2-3	TGCGCCAGCAGCTGGGACAGGCCCCTCACAGATACGCAGTATTTT	CASSWDRPLTDTQYF
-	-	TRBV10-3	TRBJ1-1	TGTGCCATCAGAGACGGGAACACTGAAGCTTTCTTT	CAIRDGNTEAFF
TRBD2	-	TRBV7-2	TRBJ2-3	TGTGCCAGCAGCTCGGTAGCGGGGGTAACAGATACGCAGTATTTT	CASSSVAGVTDTQYF
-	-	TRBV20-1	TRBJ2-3	TGCAGTGCCCAAAAGGTGGCGGGGCTAAGTTTT	CSAQKVAGLSF
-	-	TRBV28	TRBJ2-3	TGTGCCAGCAGTTTAGTGGATACGCAGTATTTT	CASSLVDTQYF
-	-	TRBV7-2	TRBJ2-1	TGTGCCAGCAGCTTAGCGGCGGCCTTCTCCTACAATGAGCAGTTCTTC	CASSLAAAFSYNEQFF
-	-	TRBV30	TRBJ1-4	TGTGCCTGGAGGGACCTAGGGCCCGCTGAAAAACTGTTTTTT	CAWRDLGPAEKLFF
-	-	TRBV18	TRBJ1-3	TGTGCCAGCTCACCGGACCTTCTTTCTGGAAACACCATATATTTT	CASSPDLLSGNTIYF
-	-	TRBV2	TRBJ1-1	TGTGCCAGCAAACAGGACGTGAACACTGAAGCTTTCTTT	CASKQDVNTEAFF
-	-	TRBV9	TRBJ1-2	TGTGCCAGCAGCGTAGGGATGGGGCGAGACTATGGCTACACCTTC	CASSVGMGRDYGYTF
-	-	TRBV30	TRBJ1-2	TGTGCCTGGAGGCAGGGGCTTTCGGAGAGCTATGGCTACACCTTC	CAWRQGLSESYGYTF
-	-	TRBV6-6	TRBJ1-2	TGTGCCAGCAGCTATCCGCTTACGACCGAACCCTATGGCTACACCTTC	CASSYPLTTEPYGYTF
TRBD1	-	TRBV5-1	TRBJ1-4	TGCGCCAGCAGCTCAGGACAGGGGCAGAATGAAAAACTGTTTTTT	CASSSGQGQNEKLFF
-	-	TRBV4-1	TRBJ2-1	TGCGCCAGCAGCCTAATGGGCGTGAGTGGAGGCTCCTACAATGAGCAGTTCTTC	CASSLMGVSGGSYNEQFF
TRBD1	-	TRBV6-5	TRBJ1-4	TGTGCAGTCAGGGGGGCTGGGAAACTGTTTTTT	CAVRGAGKLFF
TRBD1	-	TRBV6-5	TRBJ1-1	TGTGCCAGCAGTTCGCCAGGGGGTAGGTCTGAAGCTTTCTTT	CASSSPGGRSEAFF
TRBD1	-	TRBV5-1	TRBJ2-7	TGCGCCAGCAGCTTGGCGGTGATACTCGGGACAGAGGCCTACGAGCAGTACTTC	CASSLAVILGTEAYEQYF
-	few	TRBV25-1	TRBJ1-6	TGTGCCAGCAGTTCGCAGGGAAATTCACCCCTCCACTTT	CASSSQGNSPLHF
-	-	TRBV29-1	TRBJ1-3	TGCAGCGTTGTAGAGGTCTCTGGAAACACCATATATTTT	CSVVEVSGNTIYF
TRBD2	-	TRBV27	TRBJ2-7	TGTGCCAGCAGCTCTAGTGGGGGGGTCGCGACCTACGAGCAGTACTTC	CASSSSGGVATYEQYF
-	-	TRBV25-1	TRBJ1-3	TGTGCCAGCAGTCGGGGGTACGCTGGAAACACCATATATTTT	CASSRGYAGNTIYF
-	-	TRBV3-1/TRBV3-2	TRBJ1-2	TGTGCCAGCAGCCAAGCGGGTTTCTATGGCTACACCTTC	CASSQAGFYGYTF
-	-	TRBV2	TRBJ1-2	TGTGCCAGCAGGGGAGAGATGAACTACACCTTC	CASRGEMNYTF
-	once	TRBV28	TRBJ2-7	TGTGCCAGCAGTTTTCCGATATCCTACGAGCAGTACTTC	CASSFPISYEQYF
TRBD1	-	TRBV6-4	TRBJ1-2	TGTGCCAGCTCTCCGGGACAGGCTAACTATGGCTACACCTTC	CASSPGQANYGYTF
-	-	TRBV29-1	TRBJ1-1	TGCAGCGTTTCTGGTGGGGACACTGAAGCTTTCTTT	CSVSGGDTEAFF
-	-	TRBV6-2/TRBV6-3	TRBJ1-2	TGTGCCAGCAGTTATTCCAGGGGAGGTCTTGGCTACACCTTC	CASSYSRGGLGYTF